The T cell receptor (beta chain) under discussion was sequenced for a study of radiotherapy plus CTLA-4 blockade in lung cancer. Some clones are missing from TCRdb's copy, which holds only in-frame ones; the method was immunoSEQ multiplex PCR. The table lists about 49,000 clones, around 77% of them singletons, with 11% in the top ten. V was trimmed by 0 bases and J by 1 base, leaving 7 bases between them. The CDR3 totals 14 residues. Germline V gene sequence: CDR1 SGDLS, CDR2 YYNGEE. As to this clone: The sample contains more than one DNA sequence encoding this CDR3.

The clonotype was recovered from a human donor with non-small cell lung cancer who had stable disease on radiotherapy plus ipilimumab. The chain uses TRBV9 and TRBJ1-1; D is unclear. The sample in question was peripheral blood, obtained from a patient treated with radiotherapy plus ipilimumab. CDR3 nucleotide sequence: TGTGCCAGCAGCGTAGCGCCGGAGAACACTGAAGCTTTCTTT. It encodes CASSVAPENTEAFF.